These 23 T cell receptor beta chains share one sample of origin, sequenced in a study of blood T cell repertoires in COVID-19. TCRdb keeps only in-frame clones here, not all; method: immunoSEQ multiplex PCR. Of 200,000 to 300,000 clones listed, about four fifths were seen once; the top ten hold 4% to 4.5%. The source material was peripheral blood. The receptors were gathered from a man in his fifties with acute or convalescent COVID-19.

This chain links TRBV7-2 with TRBJ1-2; 8 nucleotides line up with TRBD1. CDR3 length: 14 residues. The V gene end was trimmed by 1 base and the J gene end by 5 bases; junction bases not matched to a gene: 3. Per germline, CDR1 SGHTA and CDR2 FQGNSA. CDR3 amino acids: CASSLEYRGYGYTF. The CDR3 DNA follows: TGTGCCAGCAGCTTAGAGTACAGGGGGTATGGCTACACCTTC.

V and J are TRBV6-5 and TRBJ2-7; D may be TRBD1 (6 bases). Germline values: CDR1 MNHEY, CDR2 SVGAGI. CDR3 length: 13 residues. V shed 5 bases and J shed 1 base, with 9 bases lying between them. CDR3 residues: CASSNRASYEQYF. Written as DNA, the CDR3 is TGTGCCAGCAGTAACAGGGCTTCCTACGAGCAGTACTTC.

The chain uses TRBV2 and TRBJ2-2, with D possibly being TRBD1 (5 bases). CDR1 is SNHLY, CDR2 FYNNEI, per germline. V was clipped by 2 bases and J by 3 bases, with 10 bases between them. CDR3 length equals 15 residues. The CDR3 coding sequence is TGTGCCAGCAGTGAATTGTCAGGGTACACCGGGGAGCTGTTTTTT. It translates to CASSELSGYTGELFF.

The chain links TRBV27 to TRBJ1-1; unclear D gene. Germline V gene lookup returns CDR1 MNHEY and CDR2 SMNVEV (reference sequence). The CDR3 spans 18 residues. V was trimmed by 0 bases and J by 0 bases, leaving 17 bases between them. The CDR3 reads CASSLSWRIRDMNTEAFF. Here the CDR3 DNA reads TGTGCCAGCAGTTTATCGTGGAGAATCCGAGATATGAACACTGAAGCTTTCTTT.

V gene TRBV28 combines with J gene TRBJ2-3; 10 bases are a match to TRBD1. V dropped 4 bases and J dropped 3; count of bases not matched to a gene: 7. The CDR3 runs 16 residues. Germline lookup yields CDR1 MDHEN and CDR2 SYDVKM. CDR3 sequence reads: CASSSPGQGQTDTQYF. The CDR3 DNA reads as TGTGCCAGCAGTTCGCCGGGACAGGGGCAAACAGATACGCAGTATTTT.

The V and J genes are TRBV7-9 and TRBJ2-2, with TRBD1 matching 9 bases. The CDR3 extends over 17 amino acids. From germline, CDR1 is SEHNR and CDR2 FQNEAQ (reference sequence). V shed 4 bases, J shed 6 bases, and the junction held 12 bases outside the gene matches. The CDR3: CASSSSAGTGSPGELFF. CDR3 coding DNA: TGTGCCAGCAGCTCTTCCGCCGGGACAGGGTCCCCCGGGGAGCTGTTTTTT.

The V call is TRBV3-1 (or the pseudogene TRBV3-2), the J call TRBJ2-5; perhaps TRBD2 as D (6 bases). There are 16 residues in the CDR3. V was cut by 1 base and J by 1 base, with 13 bases left in between. Germline V gene lookup returns CDR1 LGHDT and CDR2 YNNKEL (reference sequence). As DNA, the CDR3 is TGTGCCAGCAGCCAAGGGTCGCGGGGTTTCCAAGAGACCCAGTACTTC. It codes for CASSQGSRGFQETQYF.

The chain has TRBV28 and TRBJ1-6, with D uncertain. Trimming pared 7 bases from V and 7 bases from J, leaving 14 bases between. The CDR3 spans 14 residues. The germline V gene encodes CDR1 MDHEN and CDR2 SYDVKM. CDR3 protein: CASIDGPGNSPLHF. The CDR3 coding sequence is TGTGCCAGCATCGACGGGCCGGGAAATTCACCCCTCCACTTT.

V gene TRBV7-6 combines with J gene TRBJ2-1, with TRBD2 identical over 9 bases. Losses at the gene ends were 1 base for V and 7 bases for J; bases not matched to a gene: 11. Germline values: CDR1 SGHVS, CDR2 FNYEAQ. The length of the CDR3 is 17 residues. CDR3 DNA sequence: TGTGCCAGCAGCTTAGGGCGGGAGGGCCTTTTGAGTAATGAGCAGTTCTTC. Its protein product is CASSLGREGLLSNEQFF. Full variable domain (outside the CDR3, taken from reference TRBV7-6 and TRBJ2-1): GAGVSQSPRYKVTKRGQDVALRCDPISGHVSLYWYRQALGQGPEFLTYFNYEAQQDKSGLPNDRFSAERPEGSISTLTIQRTEQRDSAMYRCASSLGREGLLSNEQFFGPGTRLTVL.

This sequence joins TRBV19 and TRBJ2-7; 8 bases map to TRBD1. This CDR3 spans 14 amino acids. Trimming removed 3 bases from V and 2 bases from J; junction bases left unmatched: 3. Germline V gene data show CDR1 as LNHDA and CDR2 as SQIVND (reference sequence). The CDR3: CASSIRDRPYEQYF. CDR3 nucleotides: TGTGCCAGTAGTATTAGGGACAGGCCCTACGAGCAGTACTTC.

The rearrangement joins TRBV9 to TRBJ2-1; weak D call: TRBD2 (5 bases). Germline V lookup: CDR1 SGDLS, CDR2 YYNGEE. This CDR3 has 16 amino acids. Trimming stripped 0 bases from V and 4 bases from J, with 14 bases between. CDR3 nucleotide sequence: TGTGCCAGCAGCGTAGGCGGCGGAGGCGGATACAATGAGCAGTTCTTC. Its translation is CASSVGGGGGYNEQFF.

The V and J genes are TRBV7-2 and TRBJ1-5; D perhaps matches TRBD1 (5 bases). Trimming pared 1 base from V and 2 bases from J, leaving 6 bases between. This CDR3 comprises 14 residues. Per germline, CDR1 SGHTA and CDR2 FQGNSA. The CDR3, as DNA: TGTGCCAGCAGCTTAGGGGGGGGCAATCAGCCCCAGCATTTT. Residues: CASSLGGGNQPQHF. Variable domain in full (rest from reference TRBV7-2 and TRBJ1-5): GAGVSQSPSNKVTEKGKDVELRCDPISGHTALYWYRQSLGQGLEFLIYFQGNSAPDKSGLPSDRFSAERTGGSVSTLTIQRTQQEDSAVYLCASSLGGGNQPQHFGDGTRLSIL.

The chain recombines TRBV24-1 with TRBJ2-3; TRBD1 agrees at 8 bases. V gave up 2 bases and J gave up 3 bases; unmatched junction bases: 6. The germline V gene encodes CDR1 KGHDR and CDR2 SFDVKD. This CDR3 contains 16 residues. Here the CDR3 reads CATSDSTRGRTDTQYF. The CDR3 nucleotides are TGTGCCACCAGTGATTCCACCAGGGGGCGGACAGATACGCAGTATTTT.

This clone was seen a handful of times. This chain uses TRBV5-1 with TRBJ1-4; D not resolved. The length of the CDR3 is 14 residues. V was clipped by 3 bases and J by 3 bases, with 9 bases between them. The germline V gene has CDR1 SGHRS and CDR2 YFSETQ. CDR3 bases: TGCGCCAGCAGCTCAGGTACTCCTAATGAAAAACTGTTTTTT. Its protein is CASSSGTPNEKLFF.

This clone was seen a handful of times. The gene calls are TRBV2 and TRBJ2-7; 8 nucleotides line up with TRBD2. With 6 bases clipped from V and 6 bases from J, the junction kept 10 bases outside the gene matches. CDR1 SNHLY and CDR2 FYNNEI come from the germline V gene. The CDR3 extends over 14 amino acids. The CDR3 sequence is CASSPLREVIEQYF. The CDR3 bases are TGTGCCAGCAGCCCGTTGCGGGAGGTTATCGAGCAGTACTTC. Variable domain in full (rest from reference TRBV2 and TRBJ2-7): EPEVTQTPSHQVTQMGQEVILRCVPISNHLYFYWYRQILGQKVEFLVSFYNNEISEKSEIFDDQFSVERPDGSNFTLKIRSTKLEDSAMYFCASSPLREVIEQYFGPGTRLTVT.

The V and J genes are TRBV19 and TRBJ1-2; the match to TRBD1 covers 8 bases. The CDR3 is 16 residues long. The junction had 17 bases not matched to a gene; V was cut back by 10 bases and J by 4 bases. Per the germline V gene, CDR1 is LNHDA and CDR2 is SQIVND (reference sequence). The DNA for the CDR3 is TGTGCCACGGGGGCTGGGACAGGACGACAACTCTATGGCTACACCTTC. Amino acids: CATGAGTGRQLYGYTF.

This clone has more than one count but fewer than ten. The DNA for the CDR3 is TGTGCCAGCAGTACAGGGTTTGGCTATGGCTACACCTTC. Translating it yields CASSTGFGYGYTF. V gene TRBV6-2 or TRBV6-3 combines with J gene TRBJ1-2; D perhaps matches TRBD1 (6 bases). The CDR3 totals 13 residues. Germline V gene sequence: CDR1 MNHEY, CDR2 SVGEGT. V was pared by 5 bases and J by 4 bases, with 11 bases between.

The rearrangement uses TRBV18 and TRBJ2-7, with D maybe TRBD1 (6 bases). CDR3 length: 15 amino acids. The V gene's germline CDR1 is KGHSH and CDR2 LQKENI. The V end lost 4 bases, the J end lost 0 bases, and 13 bases lay between the germline ends. CDR3 protein: CASSLDTGRSYEQYF. CDR3 in DNA: TGTGCCAGCTCACTCGACACAGGGCGCTCCTACGAGCAGTACTTC.

This chain links TRBV10-3 with TRBJ2-7; D gene ambiguous. Trimming pared 7 bases from V and 5 bases from J, leaving 18 bases between. CDR1 is ENHRY, CDR2 SYGVKD, per germline. The CDR3 spans 14 residues. The chain's CDR3 is CAITETSARNEQYF. CDR3 coding DNA: TGTGCCATCACTGAAACATCGGCGCGGAACGAGCAGTACTTC.

The chain uses TRBV5-1 and TRBJ2-1; D call uncertain. Germline assignment: CDR1 SGHRS and CDR2 YFSETQ. V was trimmed by 0 bases and J by 0 bases, leaving 10 bases between them. This CDR3 comprises 16 residues. The CDR3 loop reads CASSLVRSSSYNEQFF. The CDR3, as DNA: TGCGCCAGCAGCTTGGTTCGTTCGAGCTCCTACAATGAGCAGTTCTTC. Full variable domain (rest looked up from reference TRBV5-1 and TRBJ2-1): KAGVTQTPRYLIKTRGQQVTLSCSPISGHRSVSWYQQTPGQGLQFLFEYFSETQRNKGNFPGRFSGRQFSNSRSEMNVSTLELGDSALYLCASSLVRSSSYNEQFFGPGTRLTVL.

The chain employs TRBV21-1 and TRBJ1-5. TRBV21-1 is designated a pseudogene. The CDR3 runs 16 residues. The DNA of the CDR3 is TGTGCCAGCAGCAAAGCGGGAGAAAATAGCAATCAGCCCCAGCATTTT. Translated: CASSKAGENSNQPQHF.

The rearrangement joins TRBV7-3 to TRBJ2-1, with D perhaps TRBD2 (6 bases). Trimming pared 3 bases from V and 3 bases from J, leaving 12 bases between. CDR1 SGHTA and CDR2 FQGTGA come from the germline V gene. CDR3 length: 15 amino acids. The CDR3 spells CASSFTGDNYNEQFF. DNA of the CDR3: TGTGCCAGCAGCTTTACGGGAGACAACTACAATGAGCAGTTCTTC.

The sample holds one count of this clone. This rearrangement joins TRBV19 to TRBJ2-2, with D perhaps TRBD1 (5 bases). Trimming removed 7 bases from V and 3 bases from J, with 12 bases in between. This CDR3 spans 14 amino acids. Germline values: CDR1 LNHDA, CDR2 SQIVND (reference sequence). The CDR3 spells CASTKGLHTGELFF. CDR3 DNA sequence: TGTGCCAGTACCAAGGGGCTACACACCGGGGAGCTGTTTTTT.